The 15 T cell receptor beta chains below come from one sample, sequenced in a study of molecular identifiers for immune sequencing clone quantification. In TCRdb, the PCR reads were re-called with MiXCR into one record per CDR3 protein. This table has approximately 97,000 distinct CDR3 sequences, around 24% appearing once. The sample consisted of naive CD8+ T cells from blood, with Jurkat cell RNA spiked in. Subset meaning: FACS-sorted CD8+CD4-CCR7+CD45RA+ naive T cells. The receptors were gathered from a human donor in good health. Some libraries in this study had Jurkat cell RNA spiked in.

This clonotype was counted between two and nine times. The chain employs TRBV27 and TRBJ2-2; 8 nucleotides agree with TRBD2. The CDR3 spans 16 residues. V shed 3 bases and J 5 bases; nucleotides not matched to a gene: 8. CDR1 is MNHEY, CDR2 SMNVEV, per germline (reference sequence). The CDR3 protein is CASSFHPGLGTGELFF. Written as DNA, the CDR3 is TGTGCCAGCAGTTTTCACCCGGGACTAGGTACCGGGGAGCTGTTTTTT.

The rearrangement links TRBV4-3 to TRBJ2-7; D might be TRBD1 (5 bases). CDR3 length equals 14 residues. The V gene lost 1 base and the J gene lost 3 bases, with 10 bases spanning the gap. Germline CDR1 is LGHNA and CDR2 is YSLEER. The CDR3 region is CASSQGRQGYEQYF. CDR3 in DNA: TGCGCCAGCAGCCAAGGTCGGCAGGGCTACGAGCAGTACTTC.

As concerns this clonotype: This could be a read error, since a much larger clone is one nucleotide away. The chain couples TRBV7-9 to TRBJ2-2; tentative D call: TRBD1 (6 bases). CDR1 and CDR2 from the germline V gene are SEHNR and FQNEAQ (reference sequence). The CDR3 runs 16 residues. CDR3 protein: CSSSLAPTGHGGELFF. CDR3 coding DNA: TGTTCCAGCAGCTTAGCCCCCACAGGGCACGGGGGGGAGCTGTTTTTT.

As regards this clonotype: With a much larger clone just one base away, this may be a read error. CDR3 region: CSARLRGPNYEQYF. The CDR3 nucleotides are TGCAGTGCTAGGTTACGGGGGCCGAACTACGAGCAGTACTTC. The chain employs TRBV20-1 and TRBJ2-7; perhaps D is TRBD1 or TRBD2 (6 bases each). V lost 3 bases and J lost 3, with 15 bases in between. In germline, CDR1 is DFQATT, CDR2 SNEGSKA (reference sequence). The CDR3 contains 14 residues.

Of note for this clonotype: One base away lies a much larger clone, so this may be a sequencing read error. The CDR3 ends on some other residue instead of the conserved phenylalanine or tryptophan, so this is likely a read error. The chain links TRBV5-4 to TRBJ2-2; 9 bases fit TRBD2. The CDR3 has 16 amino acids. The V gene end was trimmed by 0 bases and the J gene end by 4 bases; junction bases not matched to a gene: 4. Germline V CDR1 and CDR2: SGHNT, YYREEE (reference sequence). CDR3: CASSLGLAGPTGELFL. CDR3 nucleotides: TGTGCCAGCAGCTTGGGGCTAGCGGGACCCACCGGGGAGCTGTTTCTT.

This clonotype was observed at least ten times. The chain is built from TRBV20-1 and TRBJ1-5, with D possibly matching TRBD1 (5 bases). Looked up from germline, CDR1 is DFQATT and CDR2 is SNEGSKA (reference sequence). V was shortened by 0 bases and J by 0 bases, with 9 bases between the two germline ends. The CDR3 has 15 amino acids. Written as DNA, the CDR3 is TGCAGTGCTAGAGATGGGGGGAATAGCAATCAGCCCCAGCATTTT. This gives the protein CSARDGGNSNQPQHF.

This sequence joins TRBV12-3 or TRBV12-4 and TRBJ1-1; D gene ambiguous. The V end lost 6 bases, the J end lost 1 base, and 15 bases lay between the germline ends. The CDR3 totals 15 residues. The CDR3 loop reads CASSPGGEKNTEAFF. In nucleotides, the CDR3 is TGTGCCAGCAGCCCAGGCGGGGAAAAGAACACTGAAGCTTTCTTT.

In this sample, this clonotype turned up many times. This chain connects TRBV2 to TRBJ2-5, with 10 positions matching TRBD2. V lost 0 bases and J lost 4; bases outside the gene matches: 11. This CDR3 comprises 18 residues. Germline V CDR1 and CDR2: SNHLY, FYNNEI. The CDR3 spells CASSEAPLAGNSRETQYF. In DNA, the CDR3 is TGTGCCAGCAGTGAAGCCCCACTAGCGGGAAACTCCAGAGAGACCCAGTACTTC. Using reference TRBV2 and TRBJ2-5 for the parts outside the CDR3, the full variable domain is EPEVTQTPSHQVTQMGQEVILRCVPISNHLYFYWYRQILGQKVEFLVSFYNNEISEKSEIFDDQFSVERPDGSNFTLKIRSTKLEDSAMYFCASSEAPLAGNSRETQYFGPGTRLLVL.

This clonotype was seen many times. The CDR3 region has the DNA TGTGCCTGGACGATGAATAGCGGATACGAGCAGTACTTC. Protein: CAWTMNSGYEQYF. V and J are TRBV30 and TRBJ2-7; the D gene is possibly TRBD2 (6 bases). The CDR3 sequence is 13 residues long. Germline V lookup: CDR1 GTSNPN, CDR2 SVGIG (reference sequence). Trimming shortened V by 4 bases and J by 4 bases, and 14 bases separated the two germline ends.

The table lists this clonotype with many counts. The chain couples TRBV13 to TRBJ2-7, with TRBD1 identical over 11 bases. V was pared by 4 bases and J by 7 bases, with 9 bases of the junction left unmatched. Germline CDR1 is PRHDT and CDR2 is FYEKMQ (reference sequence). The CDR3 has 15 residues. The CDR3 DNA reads TGTGCCAGCAGCTCTCCGGGACAGGGGGTAGGGGAGCAGTACTTC. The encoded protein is CASSSPGQGVGEQYF.

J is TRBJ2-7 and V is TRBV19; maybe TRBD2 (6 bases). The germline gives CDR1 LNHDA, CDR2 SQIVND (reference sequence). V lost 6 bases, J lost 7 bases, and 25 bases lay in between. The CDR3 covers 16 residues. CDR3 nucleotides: TGTGCCAGTAGCTCGTGGGGGGATCCGAATTACGGGGAGCAGTACTTC. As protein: CASSSWGDPNYGEQYF. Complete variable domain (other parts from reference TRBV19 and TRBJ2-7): DGGITQSPKYLFRKEGQNVTLSCEQNLNHDAMYWYRQDPGQGLRLIYYSQIVNDFQKGDIAEGYSVSREKKESFPLTVTSAQKNPTAFYLCASSSWGDPNYGEQYFGPGTRLTVT.

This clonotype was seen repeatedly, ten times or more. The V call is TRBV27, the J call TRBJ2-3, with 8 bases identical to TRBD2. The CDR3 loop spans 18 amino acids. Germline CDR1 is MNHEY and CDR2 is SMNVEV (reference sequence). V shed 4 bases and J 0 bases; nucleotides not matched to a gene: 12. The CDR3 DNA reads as TGTGCCAGCAGTTCCCAGACCGTTAGCGGGATGAGCACAGATACGCAGTATTTT. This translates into CASSSQTVSGMSTDTQYF.

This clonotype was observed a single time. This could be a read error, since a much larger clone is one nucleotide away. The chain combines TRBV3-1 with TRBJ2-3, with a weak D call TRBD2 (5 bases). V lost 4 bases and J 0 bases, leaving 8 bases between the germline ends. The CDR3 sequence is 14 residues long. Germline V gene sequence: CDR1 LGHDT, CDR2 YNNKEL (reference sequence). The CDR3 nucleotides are TGTGCCAGCAGCCGAGGCGGGAGCACAGATACGCAGTATTTT. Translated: CASSRGGSTDTQYF.

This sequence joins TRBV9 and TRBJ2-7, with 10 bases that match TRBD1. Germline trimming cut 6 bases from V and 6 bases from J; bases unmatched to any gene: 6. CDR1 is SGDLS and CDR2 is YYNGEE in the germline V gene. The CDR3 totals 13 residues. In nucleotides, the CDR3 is TGTGCCAGCAATCGCAGGACAGGGGGCGAGCAGTACTTC. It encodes CASNRRTGGEQYF. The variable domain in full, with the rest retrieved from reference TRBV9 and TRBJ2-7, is DSGVTQTPKHLITATGQRVTLRCSPRSGDLSVYWYQQSLDQGLQFLIQYYNGEERAKGNILERFSAQQFPDLHSELNLSSLELGDSALYFCASNRRTGGEQYFGPGTRLTVT.

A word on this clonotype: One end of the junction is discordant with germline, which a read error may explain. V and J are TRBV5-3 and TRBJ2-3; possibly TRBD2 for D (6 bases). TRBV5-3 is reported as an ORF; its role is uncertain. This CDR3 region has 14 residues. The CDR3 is CASSLARGGDTQYF. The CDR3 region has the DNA TGTGCCAGCAGCTTGGCAAGGGGAGGAGATACGCAGTATTTT.